The sequence of this T cell receptor (beta chain) was determined in a study of response to subunit inactivated influenza vaccine (dated by TCRdb to the late 2010s). With regard to the full study: To follow how T cells responded to a trivalent subunit inactivated influenza vaccine, the researchers relied on deep quantitative profiling of the T cell receptor repertoire.

This clonotype came up a few times. Its antigen specificity is not known. The sample holds no much larger clone one base away, and base qualities are not on file. The library relied on RT-PCR. TCRdb records Illumina HiSeq 2500 as the sequencer. TCRdb passed the public sequencing reads through fastp at Q25 and MiXCR, retaining productive beta sequences. One record per CDR3 amino acid sequence lists the most common genes and DNA. The sample profile shows approximately 170,000 distinct CDR3 sequences; approximately 14% of them were found once. Of the sample, under 30% falls within the top ten clones. Summary of the overall study and its limitations: It was suggested by the authors that each seasonal influenza vaccination may recruit only a limited number of new T cells.

This sample comprised CD8+ T cells sorted from PBMCs, obtained about 5 days after vaccination. This TCR was recovered from a man aged 50 to 60 who received an inactivated influenza vaccine. Donor details come from another sample of the same person, matched by shared clones.

The CDR3 reads as follows: CASSDGTAPYNEQFF. The DNA sequence reads TGCGCCAGCAGCGACGGGACTGCCCCCTACAATGAGCAGTTCTTC. This receptor chain uses TRBV4-3 and TRBJ2-1; the D segment could be TRBD2, given 6 matching bases. CDR3 length: 15 amino acids, cysteine to phenylalanine. The retained sequence is limited to the CDR3, 45 bases, with the frame set at the first base. Trimming at the junction amounts to 5 bases on V and 2 bases on J, and the germline ends lie 13 bases apart. The CDR1 and CDR2 encoded by the germline V gene are LGHNA and YSLEER.